This is a list of T cell receptor beta chains from one sample in a study of blood T cell repertoires in COVID-19. TCRdb keeps only in-frame clones here, not all; method: immunoSEQ multiplex PCR. The sample records over 150,000 clones, approximately 84% being singletons. The sample was peripheral blood. Receptor source: a man aged 18-30 years with active or convalescent COVID-19. CDR3s include the opening cysteine and the closing phenylalanine or tryptophan. The D gene is left open where the match is weak. Not all rows give a size; the values are once, few, many and, for expanded clones, a class.

cdr3_length	v_call	clone_size	d_call	j_call	cdr3_nt	cdr3_aa
17	TRBV2	-	-	TRBJ1-4	TGTGCCAGCAGTGAACAGGGAGGAGGGGTGACTAATGAAAAACTGTTTTTT	CASSEQGGGVTNEKLFF
14	TRBV3-1/TRBV3-2	once	-	TRBJ2-2	TGTGCCAGCAGCCAAACGGGACTGAACGGGGAGCTGTTTTTT	CASSQTGLNGELFF
15	TRBV7-9	-	-	TRBJ2-7	TGTGCCAGCAGCCCCTCGGGGGATACCTCCTACGAGCAGTACTTC	CASSPSGDTSYEQYF
13	TRBV5-4	-	-	TRBJ2-7	TGTGCCAGCAGCCCACCAGGGGACTACGAGCAGTACTTC	CASSPPGDYEQYF
14	TRBV7-9	-	-	TRBJ1-2	TGTGCCAGCAGCTCCTTAAGAGGGAACTATGGCTACACCTTC	CASSSLRGNYGYTF
13	TRBV5-4	-	-	TRBJ1-1	TGTGCCAGCACTCCCGAGGGGGGGCTAGGGGCTTTCTTT	CASTPEGGLGAFF
15	TRBV5-1	-	-	TRBJ1-4	TGCGCCAGCAGCCCGGGGAAGTCGATAAATGAAAAACTGTTTTTT	CASSPGKSINEKLFF
14	TRBV14	-	-	TRBJ1-2	TGTGCCAGCAGCCCACAGGGTCTGGTTTATGGCTACACCTTC	CASSPQGLVYGYTF
15	TRBV28	-	TRBD1	TRBJ2-7	TGTGCCAGCATCGCCCGGGACAGTTTTGCCTACGAGCAGTACTTC	CASIARDSFAYEQYF
12	TRBV7-9	-	-	TRBJ1-2	TGTGCCAGCAGCGGCAACAGGGTTGGCTACACCTTC	CASSGNRVGYTF
16	TRBV5-4	-	-	TRBJ1-1	TGTGCCAGCAGCTTGGGACCCAGGGATTCCCGCACTGAAGCTTTCTTT	CASSLGPRDSRTEAFF
15	TRBV7-9	few	TRBD1	TRBJ2-1	TGTGCCAGCAGCCGGGACAGCGGATCCTACAATGAGCAGTTCTTC	CASSRDSGSYNEQFF
17	TRBV27	-	TRBD2	TRBJ2-3	TGTGCCAGCAGTTTATTCGCGCTAGCGGGAGTCTTAGATACGCAGTATTTT	CASSLFALAGVLDTQYF
15	TRBV6-6	-	TRBD2	TRBJ2-1	TGTGCCAGCAGCCAAGGGACTAGCGGGAGGGGTGAGCAGTTCTTC	CASSQGTSGRGEQFF
14	TRBV5-1	-	-	TRBJ1-1	TGCGCCAGCAGCTTTTTAGGACACAACACTGAAGCTTTCTTT	CASSFLGHNTEAFF
18	TRBV11-2	once	TRBD1	TRBJ2-6	TGTGCCAGCAGCCCATTAGGACAGGTTACCTCTGGGGCCAACGTCCTGACTTTC	CASSPLGQVTSGANVLTF
16	TRBV18	-	-	TRBJ1-4	TGTGCCAGCTCACCACTTACAGGTGCAACTAATGAAAAACTGTTTTTT	CASSPLTGATNEKLFF
14	TRBV18	-	TRBD1	TRBJ2-5	TGTGCCAGCTCGGCGACAGGGTCATTGGAGACCCAGTACTTC	CASSATGSLETQYF
15	TRBV5-1	-	TRBD1	TRBJ1-1	TGCGCCAGCAGCTTGGAGGGGACAGCCGTCACTGAAGCTTTCTTT	CASSLEGTAVTEAFF
15	TRBV5-1	-	TRBD1	TRBJ2-7	TGCGCCAGCAGCTTGGACCGGGACAGGGGCTACGAGCAGTACTTC	CASSLDRDRGYEQYF
14	TRBV6-6	-	TRBD1	TRBJ1-2	TGTGCCAGCAGTTACAGGGGGCGAGAATATGGCTACACCTTC	CASSYRGREYGYTF
17	TRBV3-1/TRBV3-2	-	TRBD2	TRBJ2-5	TGTGCCAGCAGCCTAGACCAATTAGCGGGAGGGTTTGAGACCCAGTACTTC	CASSLDQLAGGFETQYF
10	TRBV12-3/TRBV12-4	-	-	TRBJ2-7	TGTGCCAGCAGTGGACATCGGCAGTACTTC	CASSGHRQYF
12	TRBV29-1	-	-	TRBJ2-3	TGCAGCGTTGGAATAACTCTAGATACGCAGTATTTT	CSVGITLDTQYF
17	TRBV10-3	once	TRBD1	TRBJ1-2	TGTGCCATCAGTGAATCGACAGAGACAGGGAGGTCATATGGCTACACCTTC	CAISESTETGRSYGYTF
17	TRBV24-1	-	TRBD1	TRBJ1-1	TGTGCCACCAGTGATTTTGGGCCAGGGGGTCAGAACACTGAAGCTTTCTTT	CATSDFGPGGQNTEAFF
14	TRBV2	-	-	TRBJ1-5	TGTGCCTCAAGTTCGGTCTCTAGCAATCAGCCCCAGCATTTT	CASSSVSSNQPQHF
15	TRBV6-5	-	TRBD2	TRBJ2-7	TGTGCCAGCAGTTCAGGACTAGCCGATACCTACGAGCAGTACTTC	CASSSGLADTYEQYF
14	TRBV18	-	-	TRBJ1-2	TGTGCCAGCTCACCCTCCGGGGTCTACTATGGCTACACCTTC	CASSPSGVYYGYTF
15	TRBV4-2	-	TRBD1	TRBJ2-7	TGTGCCAGCAGCCTCCCGGACAGGACGTGGGACGAGCAGTACTTC	CASSLPDRTWDEQYF
14	TRBV6-5	-	-	TRBJ2-7	TGTGCCAGCAGTCCCCGACAGGACTCCTACGAGCAGTACTTC	CASSPRQDSYEQYF